The rows below give T cell receptor beta chains drawn from one sample of a study of T cells in Graves' hyperthyroidism and ophthalmopathy. MiXCR was run by TCRdb on the multiplex PCR reads, yielding one entry per CDR3 protein. The sample has roughly 380,000 distinct CDR3 sequences, approximately 18% seen once. The material sequenced was blood. Receptors originate from a middle-aged woman with Graves' ophthalmopathy. CDR3s include the opening cysteine and the closing phenylalanine or tryptophan.

cdr3_aa,j_call,v_call
CASSGPRGGITEAFF,TRBJ1-1,TRBV7-9
CASSLTDRGSQPQHF,TRBJ1-5,TRBV9
CASSLGANSTGELFF,TRBJ2-2,TRBV12-3/TRBV12-4
CSASGSDEQYF,TRBJ2-7,TRBV29-1
CASSPGTGADEQYF,TRBJ2-7,TRBV5-1
CAISGGSPYEQYF,TRBJ2-7,TRBV10-3
CASSSSQGRDIQYF,TRBJ2-4,TRBV7-9
CASSQQGGGNQPQHF,TRBJ1-5,TRBV12-3/TRBV12-4
CASRGPGQGATEAFF,TRBJ1-1,TRBV19
CASSFPGFEAFF,TRBJ1-1,TRBV12-3/TRBV12-4
CASSRGQGDIQYF,TRBJ2-4,TRBV3-1
CASSQEQGDPYEQYF,TRBJ2-7,TRBV4-2
CARFDRGGYTF,TRBJ1-2,TRBV7-9
CASSRGRGGQNQPQHF,TRBJ1-5,TRBV6-1
CASSQVGGRTVTEAFF,TRBJ1-1,TRBV3-1
CAWSELEQGHGYTF,TRBJ1-2,TRBV30
CASTALKERGYEQYF,TRBJ2-7,TRBV6-5
CSAPPRTGLAGVETQYF,TRBJ2-5,TRBV20-1
CASTLHGTSSYEQYF,TRBJ2-7,TRBV28
CAARGGGSSYEQYF,TRBJ2-7,TRBV6-2/TRBV6-3
CASSLGFAGVNEQYF,TRBJ2-7,TRBV5-1
CASISGGPSTISNQPQHF,TRBJ1-5,TRBV6-2/TRBV6-3
CASSFGPGASYEQYF,TRBJ2-7,TRBV28
CASSSRGTDTQYF,TRBJ2-3,TRBV6-5
CASRRTSDGNTIYF,TRBJ1-3,TRBV12-3/TRBV12-4
CASSYSGSFPQYF,TRBJ2-5,TRBV12-3/TRBV12-4
CAWRQGYNQPQHF,TRBJ1-5,TRBV30
CASSPQPMIREQYF,TRBJ2-7,TRBV3-1
CASSSLLAPSYEQYF,TRBJ2-7,TRBV27
CSARKGANTGELFF,TRBJ2-2,TRBV20-1
CASSLISGVNQETQYF,TRBJ2-5,TRBV28
CASSPFGGVQETQYF,TRBJ2-5,TRBV28
CASRRFGANVLTF,TRBJ2-6,TRBV28
CAWSVRGSGNTIYF,TRBJ1-3,TRBV30
CSARPGAKNIQYF,TRBJ2-4,TRBV20-1